Below, one T cell receptor (beta chain) is given with its context. V was pared by 2 bases and J by 6 bases, with 8 bases between. In germline, CDR1 is GTSNPN, CDR2 SVGIG (reference sequence). The CDR3 length is 11 residues. Treatment in this sample: oral pan-JAK inhibitor, 5-10 mg twice daily. cDNA reverse transcribed from extracted RNA served as the sequencing template. TCRdb's copy holds only in-frame clones and misses some; the assay was immunoSEQ multiplex PCR. The repertoire holds about 140,000 clones, with 85% to 90% as singletons. This sample stems from a study of CD8+ T cells in alopecia areata. Study background: Each of the treated patients was given oral tofacitinib, 5 to 10 mg twice daily, for moderate-to-severe alopecia areata.

This clonotype was sampled from a human donor with alopecia areata. This rearrangement joins TRBV30 to TRBJ2-7; TRBD2 might be the D (5 bases). Sample: CD8+ T cells sorted from blood, taken at week 4, from a patient treated with tofacitinib. The DNA of the CDR3 is TGTGCCTGGAGTACGGGAATCGAGCAGTACTTC. Protein: CAWSTGIEQYF.